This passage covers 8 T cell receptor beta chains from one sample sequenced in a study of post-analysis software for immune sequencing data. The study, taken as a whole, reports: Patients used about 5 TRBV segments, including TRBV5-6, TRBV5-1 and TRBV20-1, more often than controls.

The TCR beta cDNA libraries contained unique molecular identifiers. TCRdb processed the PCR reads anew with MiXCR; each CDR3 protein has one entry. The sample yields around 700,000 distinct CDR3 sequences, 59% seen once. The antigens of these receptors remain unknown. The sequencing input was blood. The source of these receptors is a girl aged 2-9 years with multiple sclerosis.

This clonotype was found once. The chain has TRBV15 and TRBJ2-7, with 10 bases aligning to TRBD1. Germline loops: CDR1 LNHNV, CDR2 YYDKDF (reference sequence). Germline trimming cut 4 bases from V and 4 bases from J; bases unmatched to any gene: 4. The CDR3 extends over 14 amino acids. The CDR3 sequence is CATSNRDRGYEQYF. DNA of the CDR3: TGTGCCACCAGCAACCGGGACAGGGGTTACGAGCAGTACTTC.

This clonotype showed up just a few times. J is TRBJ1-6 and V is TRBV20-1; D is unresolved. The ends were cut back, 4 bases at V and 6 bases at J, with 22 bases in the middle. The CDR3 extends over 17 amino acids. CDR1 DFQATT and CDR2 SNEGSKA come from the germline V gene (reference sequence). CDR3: CSATHGSLSFSNSPLHF. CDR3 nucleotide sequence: TGCAGTGCTACACACGGCAGTTTGTCATTCAGTAATTCACCCCTCCACTTT.

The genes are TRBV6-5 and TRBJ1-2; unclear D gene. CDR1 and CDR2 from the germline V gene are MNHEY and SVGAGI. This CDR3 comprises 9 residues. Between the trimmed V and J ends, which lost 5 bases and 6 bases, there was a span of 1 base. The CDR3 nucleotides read TGTGCCAGCAGTCATGGCTACACCTTC. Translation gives CASSHGYTF.

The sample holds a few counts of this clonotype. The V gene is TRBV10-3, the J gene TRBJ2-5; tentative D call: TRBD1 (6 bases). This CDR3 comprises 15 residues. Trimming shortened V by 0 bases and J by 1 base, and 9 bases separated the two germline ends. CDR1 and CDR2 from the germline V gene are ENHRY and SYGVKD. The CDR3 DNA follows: TGTGCCATCAGTGAGTCAGGACAGCCCCAAGAGACCCAGTACTTC. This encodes CAISESGQPQETQYF.

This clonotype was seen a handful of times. The CDR3 here is CSASPGAEQYF. The CDR3 DNA sequence: TGCAGTGCTAGTCCGGGAGCCGAGCAGTACTTC. This chain links TRBV20-1 with TRBJ2-5; tentatively, D is TRBD2 (6 bases). The last part of the DNA fits TRBJ2-7 better; the J call may be wrong. Per the germline V gene, CDR1 is DFQATT and CDR2 is SNEGSKA (reference sequence). CDR3 size: 11 residues.

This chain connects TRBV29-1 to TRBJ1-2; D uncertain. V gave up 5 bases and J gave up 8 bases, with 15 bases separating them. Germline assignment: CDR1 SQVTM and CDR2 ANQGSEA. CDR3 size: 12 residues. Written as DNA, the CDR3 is TGCAGCGTTTCCGGGCCGGAGGAGGGCTACACCTTC. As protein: CSVSGPEEGYTF.

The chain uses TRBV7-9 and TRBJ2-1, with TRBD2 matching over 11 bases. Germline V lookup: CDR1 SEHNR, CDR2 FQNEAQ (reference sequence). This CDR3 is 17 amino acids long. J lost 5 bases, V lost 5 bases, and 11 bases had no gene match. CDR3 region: CASSARLAGQLNNEQFF. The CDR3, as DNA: TGTGCCAGCAGCGCTCGACTAGCGGGGCAACTAAACAATGAGCAGTTCTTC.

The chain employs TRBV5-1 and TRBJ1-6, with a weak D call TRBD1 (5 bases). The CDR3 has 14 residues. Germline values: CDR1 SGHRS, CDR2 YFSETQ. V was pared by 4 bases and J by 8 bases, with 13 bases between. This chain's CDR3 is CASSNPVGDSPLHF. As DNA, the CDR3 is TGCGCCAGCAGCAACCCGGTGGGGGATTCACCCCTCCACTTT.